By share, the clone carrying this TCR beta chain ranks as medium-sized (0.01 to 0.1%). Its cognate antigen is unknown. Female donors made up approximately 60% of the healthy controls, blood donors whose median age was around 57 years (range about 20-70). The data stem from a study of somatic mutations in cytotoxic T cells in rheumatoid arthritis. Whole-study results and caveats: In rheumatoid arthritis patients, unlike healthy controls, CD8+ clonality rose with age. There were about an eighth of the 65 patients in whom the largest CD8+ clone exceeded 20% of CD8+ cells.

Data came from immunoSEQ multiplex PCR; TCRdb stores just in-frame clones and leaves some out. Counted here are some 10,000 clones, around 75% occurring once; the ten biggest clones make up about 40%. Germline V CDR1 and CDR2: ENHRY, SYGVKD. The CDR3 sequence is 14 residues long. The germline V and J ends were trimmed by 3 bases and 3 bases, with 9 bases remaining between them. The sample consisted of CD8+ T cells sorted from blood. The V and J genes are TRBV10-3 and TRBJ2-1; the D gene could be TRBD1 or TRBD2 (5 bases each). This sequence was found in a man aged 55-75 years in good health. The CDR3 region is CAISEQEDYNEQFF. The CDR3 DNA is TGTGCCATCAGTGAACAGGAGGACTACAATGAGCAGTTCTTC.